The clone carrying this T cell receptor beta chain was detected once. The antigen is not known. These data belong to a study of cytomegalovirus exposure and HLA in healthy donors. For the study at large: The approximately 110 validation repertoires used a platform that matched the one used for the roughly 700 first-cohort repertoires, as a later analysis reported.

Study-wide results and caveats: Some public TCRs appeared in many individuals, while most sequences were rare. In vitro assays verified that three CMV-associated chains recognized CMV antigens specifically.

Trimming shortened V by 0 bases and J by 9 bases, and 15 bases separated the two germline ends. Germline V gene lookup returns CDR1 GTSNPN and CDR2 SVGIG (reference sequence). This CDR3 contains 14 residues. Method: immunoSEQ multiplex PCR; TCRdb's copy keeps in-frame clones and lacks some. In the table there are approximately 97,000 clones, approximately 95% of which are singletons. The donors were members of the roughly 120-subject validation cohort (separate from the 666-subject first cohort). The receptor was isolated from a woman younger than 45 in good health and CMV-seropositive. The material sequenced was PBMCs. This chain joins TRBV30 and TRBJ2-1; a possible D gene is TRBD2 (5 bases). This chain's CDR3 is CAWSVSRVGREQFF. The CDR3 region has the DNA TGTGCCTGGAGTGTATCGCGGGTTGGACGTGAGCAGTTCTTC.